This T cell receptor beta chain is from a study of OX40 agonist ivuxolimab in advanced cancers. Generated by immunoSEQ multiplex PCR, the TCRdb table keeps only in-frame clones and is missing some. This sample has about 19,000 clones, with roughly four fifths found just once. Findings of the study overall: The 0.1-3.0 mg/kg partial responders had among the lowest clonal expansion. The average count of expanded clones was higher among CD8+ T cells than among CD4+.

Note on this clone: Its target is not known. An end of the junction differs from the germline gene, which may be a read error.

The CDR3 is made up of 13 amino acids. In germline, CDR1 is SGHNT, CDR2 YENEEA. Systemic immunosuppression or autoimmune disease history was grounds to exclude patients. Sample: CD4+ or CD8+ T cells sorted from blood, taken in a trial of the OX40 agonist ivuxolimab. The receptor comes from an adult with an advanced solid tumor such as melanoma, head and neck, liver or kidney cancer. V and J are TRBV11-3 and TRBJ1-1; 7 nucleotides line up with TRBD1. The DNA for the CDR3 is TGTGCCAGCAGCCTAGACAGGGACACTGAAGCTTTCTTT. Translating gives CASSLDRDTEAFF.